This TCR beta chain emerged from a study of blood T cell repertoires in COVID-19. Unmatched junction bases numbered 6, after V lost 11 bases and J lost 8 bases. The length of the CDR3 is 13 residues. Germline V lookup: CDR1 ENHRY, CDR2 SYGVKD. Per the study methods: Cell counts per sample came from amplifying reference gene primers. The protocol was immunoSEQ multiplex PCR, while the TCRdb copy is restricted to in-frame clones and leaves out a portion. V and J calls plus clone size are reproduced from that table; the DNA served to infer D and trimming. This sample has approximately 200,000 clones; roughly 83% occur once, and the top ten carry around 3.5%.

This receptor was identified in a woman in her 30s who had recovered from COVID-19. V gene TRBV10-3 combines with J gene TRBJ1-6, with 10 bases lining up with TRBD1. The source material was PBMCs or T cells enriched from blood (not recorded which). The CDR3 is CAATGTGDSPLHF. The CDR3 DNA follows: TGTGCCGCCACCGGGACAGGGGATTCACCCCTCCACTTT.